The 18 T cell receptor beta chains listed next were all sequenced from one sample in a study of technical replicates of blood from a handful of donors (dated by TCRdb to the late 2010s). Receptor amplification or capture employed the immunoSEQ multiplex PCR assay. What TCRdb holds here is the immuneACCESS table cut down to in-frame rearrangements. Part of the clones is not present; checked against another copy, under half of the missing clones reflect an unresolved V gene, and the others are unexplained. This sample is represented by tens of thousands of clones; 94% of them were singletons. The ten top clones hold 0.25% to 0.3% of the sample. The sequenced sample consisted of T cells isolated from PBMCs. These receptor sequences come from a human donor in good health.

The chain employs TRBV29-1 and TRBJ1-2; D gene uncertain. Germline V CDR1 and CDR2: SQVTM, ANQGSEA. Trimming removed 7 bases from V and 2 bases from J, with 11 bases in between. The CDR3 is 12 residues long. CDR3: CSGAERNYGYTF. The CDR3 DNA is TGCAGCGGAGCGGAGAGGAACTATGGCTACACCTTC.

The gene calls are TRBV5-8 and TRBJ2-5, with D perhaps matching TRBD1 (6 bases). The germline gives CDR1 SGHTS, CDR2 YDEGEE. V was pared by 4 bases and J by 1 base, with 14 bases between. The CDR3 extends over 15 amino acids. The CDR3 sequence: CASSKWGQVQETQYF. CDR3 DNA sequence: TGTGCCAGCAGCAAGTGGGGACAAGTCCAAGAGACCCAGTACTTC.

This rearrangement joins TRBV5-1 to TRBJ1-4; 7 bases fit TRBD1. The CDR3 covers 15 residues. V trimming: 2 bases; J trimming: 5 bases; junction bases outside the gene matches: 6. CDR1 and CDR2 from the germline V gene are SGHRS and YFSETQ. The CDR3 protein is CASSFLDRANEKLFF. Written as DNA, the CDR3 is TGCGCCAGCAGCTTTCTTGACAGGGCAAATGAAAAACTGTTTTTT.

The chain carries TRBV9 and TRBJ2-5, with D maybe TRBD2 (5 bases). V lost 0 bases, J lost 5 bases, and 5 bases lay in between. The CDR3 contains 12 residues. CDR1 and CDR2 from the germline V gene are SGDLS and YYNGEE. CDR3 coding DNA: TGTGCCAGCAGCGTAGGAGGGGAGACCCAGTACTTC. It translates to CASSVGGETQYF.

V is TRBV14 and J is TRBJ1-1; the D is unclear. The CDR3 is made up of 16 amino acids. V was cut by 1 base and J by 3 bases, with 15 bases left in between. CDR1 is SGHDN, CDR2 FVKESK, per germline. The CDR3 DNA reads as TGTGCCAGCAGCCAAGGAGGTGCCTGGTGGGACACTGAAGCTTTCTTT. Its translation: CASSQGGAWWDTEAFF.

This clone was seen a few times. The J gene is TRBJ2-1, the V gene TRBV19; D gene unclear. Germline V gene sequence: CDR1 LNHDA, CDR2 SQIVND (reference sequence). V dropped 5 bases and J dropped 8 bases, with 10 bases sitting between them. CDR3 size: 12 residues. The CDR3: CASSYRVDEQFF. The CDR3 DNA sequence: TGTGCCAGTAGTTACAGAGTGGATGAGCAGTTCTTC.

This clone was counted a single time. The DNA for the CDR3 is TGTGCCAGCAGTCGGACTATAGGTACCCAGTACTTC. Protein product: CASSRTIGTQYF. The genes are TRBV25-1 and TRBJ2-5; possible D gene TRBD2, 6 bases. Germline V gene data show CDR1 as MGHDK and CDR2 as SYGVNS. The ends were cut back, 5 bases at V and 8 bases at J, with 12 bases in the middle. This CDR3 spans 12 amino acids.

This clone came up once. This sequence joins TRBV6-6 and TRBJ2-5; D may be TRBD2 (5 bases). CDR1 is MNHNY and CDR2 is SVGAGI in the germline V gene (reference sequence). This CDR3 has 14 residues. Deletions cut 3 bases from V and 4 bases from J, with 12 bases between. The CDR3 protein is CASSYSNRGETQYF. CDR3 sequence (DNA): TGTGCCAGCAGTTATTCGAATCGGGGAGAGACCCAGTACTTC.

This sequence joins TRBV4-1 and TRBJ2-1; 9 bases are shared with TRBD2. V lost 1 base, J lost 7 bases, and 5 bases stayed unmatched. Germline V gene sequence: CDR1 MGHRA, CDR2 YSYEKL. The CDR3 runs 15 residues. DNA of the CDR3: TGCGCCAGCAGCCAAGGGGGCGGGAGGGCGAATGAGCAGTTCTTC. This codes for CASSQGGGRANEQFF.

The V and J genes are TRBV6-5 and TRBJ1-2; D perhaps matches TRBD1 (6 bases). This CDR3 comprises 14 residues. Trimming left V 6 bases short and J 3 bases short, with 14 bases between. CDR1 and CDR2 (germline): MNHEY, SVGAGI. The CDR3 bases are TGTGCCAGCAGACAGCACAACAGGGACTATGGCTACACCTTC. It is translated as CASRQHNRDYGYTF.

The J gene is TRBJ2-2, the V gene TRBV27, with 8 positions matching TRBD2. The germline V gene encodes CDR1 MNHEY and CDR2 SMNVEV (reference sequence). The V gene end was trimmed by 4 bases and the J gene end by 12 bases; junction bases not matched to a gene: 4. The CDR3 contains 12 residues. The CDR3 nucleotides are TGTGCCAGCAGTTCTCTAGCGGGCAAGCTGTTTTTT. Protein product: CASSSLAGKLFF.

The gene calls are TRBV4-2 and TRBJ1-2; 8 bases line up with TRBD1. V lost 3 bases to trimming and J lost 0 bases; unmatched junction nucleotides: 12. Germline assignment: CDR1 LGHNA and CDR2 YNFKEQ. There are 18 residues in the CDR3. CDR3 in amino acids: CASSQELWTGSPNYGYTF. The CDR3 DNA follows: TGTGCCAGCAGCCAGGAGCTATGGACAGGGAGCCCTAACTATGGCTACACCTTC.

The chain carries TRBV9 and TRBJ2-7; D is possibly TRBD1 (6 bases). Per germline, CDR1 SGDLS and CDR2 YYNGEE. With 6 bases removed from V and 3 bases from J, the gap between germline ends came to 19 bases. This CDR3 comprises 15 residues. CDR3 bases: TGTGCCAGCACCCCAGGGGTCGGTTTAATCTACGAGCAGTACTTC. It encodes CASTPGVGLIYEQYF.

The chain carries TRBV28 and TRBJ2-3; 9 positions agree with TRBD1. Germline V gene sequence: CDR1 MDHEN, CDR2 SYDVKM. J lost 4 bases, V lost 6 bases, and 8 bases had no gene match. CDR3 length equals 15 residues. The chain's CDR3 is CASRNDRGSSDTQYF. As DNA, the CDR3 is TGTGCCAGCAGGAACGACAGGGGGTCATCAGATACGCAGTATTTT.

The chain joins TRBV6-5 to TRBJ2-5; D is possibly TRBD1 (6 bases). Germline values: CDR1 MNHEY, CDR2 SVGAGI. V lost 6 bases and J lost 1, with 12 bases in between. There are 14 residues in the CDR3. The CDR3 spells CASSPGTTQETQYF. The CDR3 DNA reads TGTGCCAGCAGCCCCGGGACAACCCAAGAGACCCAGTACTTC.

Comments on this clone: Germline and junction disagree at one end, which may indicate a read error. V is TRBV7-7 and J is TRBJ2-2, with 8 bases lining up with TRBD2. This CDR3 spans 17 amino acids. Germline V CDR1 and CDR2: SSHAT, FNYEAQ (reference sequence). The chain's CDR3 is CASSLIFRGGRAGELFF. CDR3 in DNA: TGTGCTAGCAGCTTAATCTTCCGGGGGGGCCGCGCCGGGGAGCTGTTTTTT. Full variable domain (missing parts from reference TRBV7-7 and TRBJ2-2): GAGVSQSPRYKVTKRGQDVTLRCDPISSHATLYWYQQALGQGPEFLTYFNYEAQPDKSGLPSDRFSAERPEGSISTLTIQRTEQRDSAMYRCASSLIFRGGRAGELFFGEGSRLTVL.

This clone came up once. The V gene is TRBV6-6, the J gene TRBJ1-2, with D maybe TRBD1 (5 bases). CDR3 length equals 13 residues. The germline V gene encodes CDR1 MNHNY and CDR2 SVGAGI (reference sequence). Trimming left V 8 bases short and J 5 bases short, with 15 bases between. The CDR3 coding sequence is TGTGCCAGCTCCCAGGGTCTGACTTATGGCTACACCTTC. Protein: CASSQGLTYGYTF.

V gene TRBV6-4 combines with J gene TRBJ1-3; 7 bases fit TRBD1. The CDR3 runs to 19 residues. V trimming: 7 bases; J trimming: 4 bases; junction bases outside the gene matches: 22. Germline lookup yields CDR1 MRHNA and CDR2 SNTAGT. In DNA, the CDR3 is TGTGCCAGCACCCGGACAGGTTCTCACCCCTTGTCTGCGGGAAACACCATATATTTT. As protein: CASTRTGSHPLSAGNTIYF.